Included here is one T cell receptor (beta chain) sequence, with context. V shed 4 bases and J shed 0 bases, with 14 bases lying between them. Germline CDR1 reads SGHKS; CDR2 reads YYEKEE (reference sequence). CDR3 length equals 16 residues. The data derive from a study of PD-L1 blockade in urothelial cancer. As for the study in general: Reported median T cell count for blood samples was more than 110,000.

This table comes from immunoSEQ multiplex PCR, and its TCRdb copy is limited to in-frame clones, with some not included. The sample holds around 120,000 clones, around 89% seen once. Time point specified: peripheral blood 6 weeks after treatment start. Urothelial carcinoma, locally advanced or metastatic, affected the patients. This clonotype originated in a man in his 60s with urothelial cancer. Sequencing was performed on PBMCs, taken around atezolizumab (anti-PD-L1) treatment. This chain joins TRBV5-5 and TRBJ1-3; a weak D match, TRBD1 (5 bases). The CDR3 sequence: CASSPGGLHSGNTIYF. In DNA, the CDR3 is TGTGCCAGCAGCCCGGGGGGACTGCACTCTGGAAACACCATATATTTT.